This T cell receptor beta chain is drawn from a study of glioma-infiltrating T cells. Study-wide results and caveats: Only very few CDR3 sequences appeared in both tissue and blood.

Using RNA template, CDR3s of TCR alpha and beta were amplified with iRepertoire arm-PCR. TCRdb ran MiXCR on the multiplex PCR reads and lists one entry per CDR3 protein. Altogether a few thousand distinct CDR3 sequences are present, approximately 35% being singletons, with the ten largest covering around 7.5%. CDR3 length: 16 amino acids. Trimming removed 3 bases from V and 6 bases from J; junction bases left unmatched: 13. Germline values: CDR1 MNHEY, CDR2 SMNVEV (reference sequence). By share, this clonotype counts as large (0.1 to 1%). Antigen: not known. Sequenced: glioma tissue, nonneoplastic brain tissue, or PBMCs (not recorded which). V usage is TRBV27 and J usage is TRBJ1-2; 7 bases are shared with TRBD1. The sequence was collected from a human donor with low-grade glioma or glioblastoma, undergoing nonglioma brain surgery, or in good health (not recorded which). CDR3 residues: CASSFFRQGRRHGYTF. DNA of the CDR3: TGTGCCAGCAGTTTCTTTCGACAGGGACGAAGGCATGGCTACACCTTC.